This T cell receptor beta chain was retrieved from a study of CD8+ T cells in alopecia areata. Treatment of the sample: oral pan-JAK inhibitor, 5-10 mg twice daily. Sequencing templates came from extracted RNA that was reverse transcribed into cDNA. The method was immunoSEQ multiplex PCR; TCRdb's version includes in-frame clones alone and lacks a portion of them. The sample has 150,000 to 200,000 clones, around 60% seen once. On this clone: Its target is unknown.

This CDR3 has 13 residues. Germline V gives CDR1 SQVTM, CDR2 ANQGSEA. J lost 5 bases, V lost 7 bases, and 10 bases had no gene match. The study, taken as a whole, reports: An increase in clonality over normal scalp was evident in lesional scalp, especially alopecia totalis/universalis.

The V call is TRBV29-1, the J call TRBJ1-1; 7 bases match TRBD1. Sequenced material: CD4+ T cells sorted from blood, taken between weeks 47 and 50, from a patient treated with tofacitinib. The receptor was derived from a human donor with alopecia areata. The CDR3 nucleotides are TGCAGCGCTCGGACAGGCGGTGTTACTGAAGCTTTCTTT. Amino acids: CSARTGGVTEAFF.